Below, 5 T cell receptor beta chains from the same sample are listed, as sequenced in a study of T cell responses to AZD1222 COVID-19 vaccine. Here immunoSEQ multiplex PCR was the method, and the copy in TCRdb shows in-frame clones only, minus some. There are approximately 26,000 clones in the sample; around 86% occur only once, and around 1.2% lies in the top ten. The material sequenced was peripheral blood, taken on day 0 of AZD1222 vaccination. These receptors all stem from an adult in good health.

The V gene is TRBV9, the J gene TRBJ2-7, with 8 bases identical to TRBD2. V shed 0 bases and J 2 bases; nucleotides not matched to a gene: 7. CDR1 and CDR2 (germline): SGDLS, YYNGEE. This CDR3 has 16 amino acids. CDR3 nucleotide sequence: TGTGCCAGCAGCGTAGCTGCTAGCGGGTATACCTACGAGCAGTACTTC. Translated: CASSVAASGYTYEQYF.

The chain employs TRBV10-3 and TRBJ1-3; 7 positions agree with TRBD1. The V and J ends lost 6 bases and 2 bases, in that order; junction bases with no gene match: 7. CDR3 length: 15 amino acids. Germline V gene sequence: CDR1 ENHRY, CDR2 SYGVKD. In DNA, the CDR3 is TGTGCCATCAGCGATCCTGACAGGGCTGGAAACACCATATATTTT. It yields the protein CAISDPDRAGNTIYF.

The genes are TRBV9 and TRBJ1-2, with D unclear. The V and J ends lost 0 bases and 8 bases respectively, with 8 bases between them. Germline V CDR1 and CDR2: SGDLS, YYNGEE. The CDR3 spans 12 residues. The CDR3 here is CASSVGPQGYTF. CDR3 DNA: TGTGCCAGCAGCGTAGGTCCCCAAGGCTACACCTTC. The variable domain in full, completed from reference TRBV9 and TRBJ1-2, reads DSGVTQTPKHLITATGQRVTLRCSPRSGDLSVYWYQQSLDQGLQFLIQYYNGEERAKGNILERFSAQQFPDLHSELNLSSLELGDSALYFCASSVGPQGYTFGSGTRLTVV.

The gene calls are TRBV10-1 and TRBJ2-2; 11 nucleotides align to TRBD2. The CDR3 runs 18 residues. Losses at the gene ends were 3 bases for V and 3 bases for J; bases not matched to a gene: 9. Germline V gene data show CDR1 as WNHNN and CDR2 as SYGVQD (reference sequence). The CDR3 DNA is TGCGCCAGCAGTGATTTCGGTAGCGGGAGGGAGGACACCGGGGAGCTGTTTTTT. Protein product: CASSDFGSGREDTGELFF.

The chain joins TRBV19 to TRBJ1-6, with D hard to call. The germline CDR1 and CDR2 sequences are LNHDA and SQIVND (reference sequence). Trimming left V 7 bases short and J 5 bases short, with 15 bases between. The CDR3 loop spans 15 amino acids. CDR3: CASNTRGVNNSPLHF. The DNA for the CDR3 is TGTGCCAGTAACACTCGCGGGGTTAATAATTCACCCCTCCACTTT.